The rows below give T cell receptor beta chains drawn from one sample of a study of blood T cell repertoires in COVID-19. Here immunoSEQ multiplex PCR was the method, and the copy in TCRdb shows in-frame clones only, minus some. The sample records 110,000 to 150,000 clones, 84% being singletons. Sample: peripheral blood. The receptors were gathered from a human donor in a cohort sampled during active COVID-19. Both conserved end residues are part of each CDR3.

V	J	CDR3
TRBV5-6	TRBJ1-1	CASNLGGQGYTEAFF
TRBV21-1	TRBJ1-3	CASSKACDRGREGLRSGNTIYF
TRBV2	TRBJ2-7	CASKGQPYVEQYF
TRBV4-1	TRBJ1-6	CASSQDLVVGDGTYSPLHF
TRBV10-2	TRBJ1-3	CASGDRGHGDTIYF
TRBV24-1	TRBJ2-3	CATSQRGGHEDTQYF
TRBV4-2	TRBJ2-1	CASSQDVQASYNEQFF
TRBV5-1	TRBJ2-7	CASSPPTYEQYF
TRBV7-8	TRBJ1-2	CASSSGGYGWGYTF
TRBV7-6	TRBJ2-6	CASSPVASGANVLTF
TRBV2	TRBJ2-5	CASRFGLAETQYF
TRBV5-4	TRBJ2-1	CASSLGGVGPYNEQFF
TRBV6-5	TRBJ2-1	CASFPGGKYNEQFF
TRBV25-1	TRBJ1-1	CASSGTGGTEAFF
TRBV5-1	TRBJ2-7	CASRVGTGGSYEQYF
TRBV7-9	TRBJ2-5	CASSTHRTAGPGETQYF
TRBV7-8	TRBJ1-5	CASSLTGDHSNQPQHF
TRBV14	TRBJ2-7	CASSLGQVQYF
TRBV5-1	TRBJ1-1	CASSSMTGGTEAFF
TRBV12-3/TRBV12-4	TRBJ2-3	CASRPTSSNTQYF
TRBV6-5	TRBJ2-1	CASCCPGLVTEQFF
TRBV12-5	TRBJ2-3	CASGLGTLGGDTQYF
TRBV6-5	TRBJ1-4	CASSSPGTGNEKLFF
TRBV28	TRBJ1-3	CASRSPGNTIYF
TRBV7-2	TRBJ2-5	CASSLGVEPLTQYF
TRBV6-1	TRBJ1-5	CASSESGGSNQPQHF
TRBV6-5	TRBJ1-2	CASSSRRGEGYTF
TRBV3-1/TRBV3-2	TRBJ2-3	CASSQPGQRVYTDTQYF
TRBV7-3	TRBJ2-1	CASSTLAGSFEQFF
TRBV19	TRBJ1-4	CASRNQGRDEKLFF
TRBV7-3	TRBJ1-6	CASSPGGAGSYNSPLHF
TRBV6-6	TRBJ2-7	CASSYGTDSGEQYF
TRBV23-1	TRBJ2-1	CASSESGTSGKLSSYNEQFF
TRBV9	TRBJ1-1	CASSVAPGMNTEAFF
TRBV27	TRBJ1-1	CASSRGGRGTSEAFF
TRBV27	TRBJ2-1	CASSLSRENEQFF
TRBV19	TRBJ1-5	CASTEDSSVTQHF
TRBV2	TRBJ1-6	CASSGQGESPLHF
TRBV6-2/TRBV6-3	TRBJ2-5	CASSRRLRETQYF
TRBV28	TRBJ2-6	CASSPKPPGVAGVYYSGANVLTF
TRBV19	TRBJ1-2	CASSMRSITNYGYTF
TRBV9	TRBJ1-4	CASGRDSRANEKLFF
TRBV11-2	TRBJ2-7	CASKEGLQGAGYEQYF
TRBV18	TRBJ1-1	CASSRKTGDTEAFF
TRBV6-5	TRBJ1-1	CASNPTGSSEAFF
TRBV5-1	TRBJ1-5	CASSLEGSQPQHF
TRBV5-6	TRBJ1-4	CASSLDRGPTNEKLFF
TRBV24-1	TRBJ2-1	CATSDPTPGGSYNEQFF